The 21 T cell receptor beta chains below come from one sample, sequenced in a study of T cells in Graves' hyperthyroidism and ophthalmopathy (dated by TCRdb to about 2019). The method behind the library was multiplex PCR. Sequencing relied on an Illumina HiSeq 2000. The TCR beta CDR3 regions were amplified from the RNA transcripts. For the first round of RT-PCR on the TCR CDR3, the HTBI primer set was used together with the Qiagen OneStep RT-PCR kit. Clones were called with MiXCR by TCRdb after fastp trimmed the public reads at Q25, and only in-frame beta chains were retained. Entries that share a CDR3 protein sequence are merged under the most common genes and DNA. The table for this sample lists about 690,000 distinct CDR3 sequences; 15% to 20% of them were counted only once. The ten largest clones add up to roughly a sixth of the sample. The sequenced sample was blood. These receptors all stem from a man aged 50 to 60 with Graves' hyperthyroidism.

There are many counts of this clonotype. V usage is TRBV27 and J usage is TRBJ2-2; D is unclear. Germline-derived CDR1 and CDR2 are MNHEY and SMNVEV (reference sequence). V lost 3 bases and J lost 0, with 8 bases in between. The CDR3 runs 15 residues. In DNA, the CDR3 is TGTGCCAGCAGTTTGCAGCGTTCGAACACCGGGGAGCTGTTTTTT. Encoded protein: CASSLQRSNTGELFF.

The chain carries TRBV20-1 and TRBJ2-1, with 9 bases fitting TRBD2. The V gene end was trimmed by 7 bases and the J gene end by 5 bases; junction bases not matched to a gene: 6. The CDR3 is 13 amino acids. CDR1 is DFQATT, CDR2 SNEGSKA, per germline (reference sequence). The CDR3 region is CSESSGTHNEQFF. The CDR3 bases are TGCAGTGAGTCTAGCGGGACCCACAATGAGCAGTTCTTC.

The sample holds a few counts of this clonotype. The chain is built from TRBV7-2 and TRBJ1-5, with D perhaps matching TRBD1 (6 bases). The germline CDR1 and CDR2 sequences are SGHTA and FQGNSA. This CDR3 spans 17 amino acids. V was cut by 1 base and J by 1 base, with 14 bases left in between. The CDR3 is CASSLEAGAGSNQPQHF. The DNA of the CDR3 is TGTGCCAGCAGCTTAGAGGCGGGGGCAGGAAGCAATCAGCCCCAGCATTTT.

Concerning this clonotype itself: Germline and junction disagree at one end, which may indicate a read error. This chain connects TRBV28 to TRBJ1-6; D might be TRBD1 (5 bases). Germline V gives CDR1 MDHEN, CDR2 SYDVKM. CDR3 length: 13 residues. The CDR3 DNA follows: TGTGTCAGCAGTTTGCGGGGGAATTCACCCCTCCACTTT. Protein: CVSSLRGNSPLHF.

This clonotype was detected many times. In nucleotides, the CDR3 is TGTGCCTGGACTCCGGACAGGGGGCAGCCCCAGCATTTT. Translating it yields CAWTPDRGQPQHF. The rearrangement joins TRBV30 to TRBJ1-5; 10 bases fit TRBD1. The CDR3 runs 13 residues. The trim removed 4 bases at V and 7 bases at J, leaving 4 bases unmatched. Germline V CDR1 and CDR2: GTSNPN, SVGIG (reference sequence).

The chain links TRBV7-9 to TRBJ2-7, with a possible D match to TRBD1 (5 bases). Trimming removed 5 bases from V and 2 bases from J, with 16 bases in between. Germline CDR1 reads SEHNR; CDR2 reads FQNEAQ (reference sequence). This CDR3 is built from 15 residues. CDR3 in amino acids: CASSRRQNPAYEQYF. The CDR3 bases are TGTGCCAGCAGCAGAAGACAGAACCCAGCCTACGAGCAGTACTTC.

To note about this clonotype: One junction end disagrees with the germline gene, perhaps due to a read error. The CDR3 nucleotides read TGTGACAGCAGCATCCTGGGGACTAGTAGGAATGAGCAGTTCTTC. Residues: CDSSILGTSRNEQFF. The rearrangement joins TRBV2 to TRBJ2-1, with 8 nucleotides matching TRBD2. This CDR3 spans 15 amino acids. CDR1 is SNHLY and CDR2 is FYNNEI in the germline V gene.

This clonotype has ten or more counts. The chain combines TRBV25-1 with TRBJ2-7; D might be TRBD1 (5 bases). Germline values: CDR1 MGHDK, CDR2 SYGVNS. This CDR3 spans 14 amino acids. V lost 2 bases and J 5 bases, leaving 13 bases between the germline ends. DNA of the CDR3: TGTGCCAGCAGTGAAAGGGGTCGGGTCCACGAGCAGTACTTC. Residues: CASSERGRVHEQYF.

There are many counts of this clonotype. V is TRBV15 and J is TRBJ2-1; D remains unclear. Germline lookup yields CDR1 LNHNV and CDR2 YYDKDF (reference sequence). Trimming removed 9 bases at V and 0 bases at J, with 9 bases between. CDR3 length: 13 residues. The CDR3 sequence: CATQASSYNEQFF. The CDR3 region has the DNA TGTGCCACGCAGGCTAGCTCCTACAATGAGCAGTTCTTC.

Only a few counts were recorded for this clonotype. CDR3 coding DNA: TGCAGTGCTAGATGGGGGTACGAGCAGTACTTC. It specifies CSARWGYEQYF. V usage is TRBV20-1 and J usage is TRBJ2-7; D may be TRBD1 or TRBD2 (5 bases each). Germline assignment: CDR1 DFQATT and CDR2 SNEGSKA (reference sequence). The CDR3 is 11 residues long. V lost 2 bases to trimming and J lost 4 bases, with 6 bases between them.

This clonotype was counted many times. The CDR3 nucleotides are TGTGCCAGCAGTTGGGCTACGGTGACGAACACTGAAGCTTTCTTT. This translates into CASSWATVTNTEAFF. The V gene is TRBV6-1, the J gene TRBJ1-1; D remains unclear. The CDR3 extends over 15 amino acids. V lost 5 bases, J lost 1 base, and 14 bases lay in between. Germline CDR1 reads MNHNS; CDR2 reads SASEGT.

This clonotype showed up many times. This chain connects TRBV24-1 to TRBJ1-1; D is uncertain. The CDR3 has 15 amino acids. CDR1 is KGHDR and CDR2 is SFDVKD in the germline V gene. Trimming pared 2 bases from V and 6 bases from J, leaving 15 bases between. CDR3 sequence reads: CATSDSRQATAEAFF. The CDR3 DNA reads TGTGCCACCAGTGATTCCCGGCAGGCCACAGCTGAAGCTTTCTTT.

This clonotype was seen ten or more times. The CDR3 region has the DNA TGTGCCAGCTCAAGGGACAGGGGTGAAAAACTGTTTTTT. Translated, it gives CASSRDRGEKLFF. V usage is TRBV18 and J usage is TRBJ1-4; TRBD1 matches at 10 bases. This CDR3 has 13 amino acids. Germline loops: CDR1 KGHSH, CDR2 LQKENI. The J segment lost 7 bases and the V segment lost 5 bases, leaving 1 base of the junction unmatched.

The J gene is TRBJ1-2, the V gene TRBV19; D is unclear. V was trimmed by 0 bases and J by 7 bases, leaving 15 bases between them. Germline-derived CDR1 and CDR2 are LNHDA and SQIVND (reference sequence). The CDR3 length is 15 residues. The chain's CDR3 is CASSIDGRIYIGYTF. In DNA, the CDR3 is TGTGCCAGTAGTATAGATGGACGGATCTACATTGGCTACACCTTC.

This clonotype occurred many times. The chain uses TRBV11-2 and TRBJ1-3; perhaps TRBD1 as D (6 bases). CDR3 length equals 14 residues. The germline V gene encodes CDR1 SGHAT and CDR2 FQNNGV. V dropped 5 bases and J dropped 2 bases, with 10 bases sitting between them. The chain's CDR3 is CASSGWDTGNTIYF. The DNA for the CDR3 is TGTGCCAGCAGCGGCTGGGACACTGGAAACACCATATATTTT.

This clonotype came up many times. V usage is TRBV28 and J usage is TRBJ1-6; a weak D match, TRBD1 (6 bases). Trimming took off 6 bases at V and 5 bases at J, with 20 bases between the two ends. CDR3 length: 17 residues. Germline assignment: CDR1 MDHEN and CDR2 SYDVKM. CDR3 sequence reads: CASRTPTGAVDNSPLHF. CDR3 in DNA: TGTGCCAGCAGAACCCCCACGGGGGCCGTTGATAATTCACCCCTCCACTTT.

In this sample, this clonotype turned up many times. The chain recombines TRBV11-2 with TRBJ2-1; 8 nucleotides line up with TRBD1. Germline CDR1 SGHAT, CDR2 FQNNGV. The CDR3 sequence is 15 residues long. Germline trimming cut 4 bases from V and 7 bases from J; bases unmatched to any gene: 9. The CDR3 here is CASSSDRVLANEQFF. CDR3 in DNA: TGTGCCAGCAGCTCGGACAGGGTCCTAGCGAATGAGCAGTTCTTC.

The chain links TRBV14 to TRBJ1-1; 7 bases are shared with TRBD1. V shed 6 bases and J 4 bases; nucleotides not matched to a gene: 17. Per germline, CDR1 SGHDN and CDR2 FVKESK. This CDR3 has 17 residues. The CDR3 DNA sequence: TGTGCCAGCAGTCGCATGATTTACAGGGGATCGACCACTGAAGCTTTCTTT. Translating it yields CASSRMIYRGSTTEAFF.

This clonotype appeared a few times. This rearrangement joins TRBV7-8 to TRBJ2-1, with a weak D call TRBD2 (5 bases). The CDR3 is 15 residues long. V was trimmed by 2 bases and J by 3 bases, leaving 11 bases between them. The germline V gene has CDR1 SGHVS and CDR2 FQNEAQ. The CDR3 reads CASSLWRTLYNEQFF. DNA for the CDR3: TGTGCCAGCAGCTTATGGAGGACCCTCTACAATGAGCAGTTCTTC.

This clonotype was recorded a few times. CDR3: CSSQVGGNTEAFF. As DNA, the CDR3 is TGCAGCTCCCAAGTGGGGGGAAACACTGAAGCTTTCTTT. This sequence joins TRBV29-1 and TRBJ1-1, with a possible D match to TRBD1 (5 bases). V lost 8 bases and J 2 bases, leaving 15 bases between the germline ends. The germline V gene has CDR1 SQVTM and CDR2 ANQGSEA. The CDR3 totals 13 residues.

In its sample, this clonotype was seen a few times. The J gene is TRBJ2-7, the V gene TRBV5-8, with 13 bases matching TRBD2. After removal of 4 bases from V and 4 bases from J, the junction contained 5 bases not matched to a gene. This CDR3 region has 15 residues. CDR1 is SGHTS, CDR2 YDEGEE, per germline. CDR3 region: CASSHGTSGVYEQYF. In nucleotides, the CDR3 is TGTGCCAGCAGCCACGGGACTAGCGGGGTTTACGAGCAGTACTTC.